This TCR beta chain stems from a study of PD-L1 blockade in urothelial cancer. Study background: Administration of atezolizumab to patients began around 2014, at 1,200 mg intravenously every 3 weeks. Samples of blood were analyzed 3 weeks (second dose) and 6 weeks after treatment start.

Study-wide findings and caveats: Below-median pretreatment blood TCR clonality predicted better survival.

The time point denotes: peripheral blood 6 weeks after treatment start. Patient sample counts ranged from 1 to 8, pretreatment and on-treatment. Trimming removed 7 bases from V and 1 base from J; junction bases left unmatched: 8. The CDR3 sequence is 16 residues long. Germline V gives CDR1 KGHSH, CDR2 LQKENI. A remark on this clone: The antigen remains unidentified.

The protocol was immunoSEQ multiplex PCR, while the TCRdb copy is restricted to in-frame clones and leaves out a portion. The repertoire holds 45,000 to 55,000 clones, roughly 84% seen once, with roughly 1.9% in the top ten. The receptor comes from a man between 45 and 60 years old with urothelial cancer. This chain joins TRBV18 and TRBJ2-2; TRBD1 matches at 8 bases. This specimen consisted of PBMCs, obtained around atezolizumab (anti-PD-L1) treatment. The CDR3 region is CASYGRGQGNTGELFF. The CDR3 nucleotides read TGTGCCAGCTATGGTCGTGGACAGGGGAACACCGGGGAGCTGTTTTTT.